These 18 T cell receptor beta chains came from one sample sequenced in a study of blood T cell repertoires in COVID-19. Profiling relied on immunoSEQ multiplex PCR, and the TCRdb table lists in-frame clones only, not all of them. Of 200,000 to 250,000 clones listed, 83% are singletons. The specimen was peripheral blood. Receptors were obtained from a woman in her twenties or thirties with COVID-19, enrolled during active disease.

This sequence joins TRBV6-4 and TRBJ2-2; 11 nucleotides align to TRBD2. After removal of 8 bases from V and 4 bases from J, the junction contained 18 bases not matched to a gene. The CDR3 loop spans 19 amino acids. Germline V gene sequence: CDR1 MRHNA, CDR2 SNTAGT. In nucleotides, the CDR3 is TGTGCCAGCTCAGCAGTGCCGGGGGACGGGACTAGCGGCACCGGGGAGCTGTTTTTT. It codes for CASSAVPGDGTSGTGELFF.

The chain links TRBV30 to TRBJ1-6, with 9 bases aligning to TRBD1. Germline V gene sequence: CDR1 GTSNPN, CDR2 SVGIG (reference sequence). The ends lost 8 bases at V and 9 bases at J; junction bases unmatched: 11. The CDR3 loop spans 14 amino acids. The CDR3 region is CAGGQGTRGSPLHF. The CDR3 DNA reads as TGTGCCGGAGGACAGGGGACTCGAGGTTCACCCCTCCACTTT. Looking up the rest from reference TRBV30 and TRBJ1-6 gives the full variable domain: SQTIHQWPATLVQPVGSPLSLECTVEGTSNPNLYWYRQAAGRGLQLLFYSVGIGQISSEVPQNLSASRPQDRQFILSSKKLLLSDSGFYLCAGGQGTRGSPLHFGNGTRLTVT.

The CDR3 bases are TGTGCCAGCACCGGACAGGGGTCCTACGAGCAGTACTTC. Residues: CASTGQGSYEQYF. This chain joins TRBV9 and TRBJ2-7; TRBD1 aligns across 9 bases. The CDR3 sequence is 13 residues long. J lost 1 base, V lost 6 bases, and 2 bases had no gene match. The germline CDR1 and CDR2 sequences are SGDLS and YYNGEE.

The chain is built from TRBV10-3 and TRBJ2-2; TRBD2 agrees at 9 bases. Germline CDR1 is ENHRY and CDR2 is SYGVKD. The CDR3 is 15 residues long. Trimming at V came to 3 bases and at J to 5 bases, leaving 4 bases not matched to a gene. For the CDR3, the DNA is TGTGCCATCAGTGAATCGCTAGCGGGGACCGGGGAGCTGTTTTTT. Amino acids: CAISESLAGTGELFF.

The rearrangement joins TRBV19 to TRBJ2-6; D uncertain. The germline CDR1 and CDR2 sequences are LNHDA and SQIVND (reference sequence). The V end was cut by 6 bases, the J end by 0 bases, with 18 bases between. The length of the CDR3 is 18 residues. This CDR3 reads CASSLPPARPSGANVLTF. For the CDR3, the DNA is TGTGCCAGTAGCCTTCCCCCCGCCAGGCCCTCTGGGGCCAACGTCCTGACTTTC.

This clone was counted between two and nine times. J is TRBJ1-2 and V is TRBV6-7, with D unresolved. TRBV6-7 is recorded as an ORF, its role being uncertain. V lost 6 bases to trimming and J lost 5 bases, with 4 bases between them. The CDR3 contains 10 residues. DNA for the CDR3: TGTGCCAGCAGCCTTTATGGCTACACCTTC. Encoded protein: CASSLYGYTF.

The V gene is TRBV9, the J gene TRBJ2-5, with 8 bases aligning to TRBD2. After removal of 4 bases from V and 4 bases from J, the junction contained 6 bases not matched to a gene. This CDR3 contains 14 residues. Per germline, CDR1 SGDLS and CDR2 YYNGEE. Written as DNA, the CDR3 is TGTGCCAGCAGCCCCCAGCGGGGGAGAGAGACCCAGTACTTC. It codes for CASSPQRGRETQYF.

This chain links TRBV12-5 with TRBJ2-5, with TRBD2 matching over 7 bases. Unmatched junction bases numbered 1, after V lost 0 bases and J lost 0 bases. This CDR3 contains 15 residues. Germline V gene lookup returns CDR1 LGHNT and CDR2 FRNRAP. CDR3 DNA: TGTGCTAGTGGTTTGGTGCTAGCGGACCAAGAGACCCAGTACTTC. Its translation: CASGLVLADQETQYF.

The V and J genes are TRBV3-1 (or the pseudogene TRBV3-2) and TRBJ2-1; 7 nucleotides match TRBD1. CDR1 and CDR2 (germline): LGHDT, YNNKEL (reference sequence). The CDR3 has 19 amino acids. Trimming cost V 4 bases and J 3 bases; bases outside gene matches: 18. The CDR3 sequence is CASSLITLSGTEDYNEQFF. The DNA for the CDR3 is TGTGCCAGCAGCCTGATTACGCTCTCCGGGACAGAAGACTACAATGAGCAGTTCTTC.

The chain combines TRBV6-2 or TRBV6-3 with TRBJ1-2; the D gene is possibly TRBD1 (5 bases). The CDR3 runs to 15 residues. V was trimmed by 0 bases and J by 8 bases, leaving 16 bases between them. Germline loops: CDR1 MNHEY, CDR2 SVGEGT. CDR3 sequence: CASSYSPSAGPGYTF. DNA for the CDR3: TGTGCCAGCAGTTACTCACCGAGTGCGGGGCCGGGCTACACCTTC.

The V call is TRBV4-1, the J call TRBJ2-5; TRBD1 aligns across 7 bases. The length of the CDR3 is 14 residues. From germline, CDR1 is MGHRA and CDR2 YSYEKL. J gave up 2 bases and V 0 bases, and 0 bases lay outside the gene matches. The CDR3 loop is CASSQDRGQETQYF. In DNA, the CDR3 is TGCGCCAGCAGCCAAGACAGGGGGCAAGAGACCCAGTACTTC.

The chain carries TRBV7-2 and TRBJ2-4; 8 bases line up with TRBD2. The J segment lost 6 bases and the V segment lost 1 base, leaving 8 bases of the junction unmatched. The CDR3 consists of 16 residues. Germline V gives CDR1 SGHTA, CDR2 FQGNSA. As DNA, the CDR3 is TGTGCCAGCAGCTTAGAGTCGGGGGGGCCCGGAAACATTCAGTACTTC. Translated: CASSLESGGPGNIQYF.

The chain links TRBV3-1 (or the pseudogene TRBV3-2) to TRBJ1-2, with D possibly being TRBD1 (5 bases). With 4 bases removed from V and 6 bases from J, the gap between germline ends came to 15 bases. The germline gives CDR1 LGHDT, CDR2 YNNKEL (reference sequence). This CDR3 is built from 14 residues. The CDR3 nucleotides read TGTGCCAGCAGCCGACGGACACTTAGCAATGGCTACACCTTC. It translates to CASSRRTLSNGYTF.

This chain joins TRBV7-3 and TRBJ2-1, with TRBD2 matching over 10 bases. The germline CDR1 and CDR2 sequences are SGHTA and FQGTGA. CDR3 length: 21 amino acids. With 1 base clipped from V and 0 bases from J, the junction kept 15 bases outside the gene matches. The CDR3 region has the DNA TGTGCCAGCAGCTTAATGGGTGCTAGCGGGAGCTTCCTTAGCTCCTACAATGAGCAGTTCTTC. Translating gives CASSLMGASGSFLSSYNEQFF.

The chain uses TRBV6-4 and TRBJ2-1; 9 bases align to TRBD2. V was pared by 1 base and J by 5 bases, with 3 bases of the junction left unmatched. Germline V gene lookup returns CDR1 MRHNA and CDR2 SNTAGT. This CDR3 contains 15 residues. In nucleotides, the CDR3 is TGTGCCAGCAGTGACTTGGCGGGAGGGAACAATGAGCAGTTCTTC. This translates into CASSDLAGGNNEQFF.

The genes are TRBV9 and TRBJ2-1; tentatively, D is TRBD2 (5 bases). Germline V CDR1 and CDR2: SGDLS, YYNGEE. The CDR3 length is 14 residues. Trimming removed 0 bases from V and 5 bases from J, with 9 bases in between. Here the CDR3 reads CASSVGGGDNEQFF. CDR3 DNA sequence: TGTGCCAGCAGCGTAGGAGGAGGAGACAATGAGCAGTTCTTC.

The rearrangement links TRBV5-8 to TRBJ2-3, with 7 bases aligning to TRBD2. J was trimmed by 1 base and V by 0 bases; bases with no gene match: 5. From germline, CDR1 is SGHTS and CDR2 YDEGEE. CDR3 size: 16 residues. The CDR3 region has the DNA TGTGCCAGCAGCTTGGGGGTACGGGGGGGCACAGATACGCAGTATTTT. Its protein product is CASSLGVRGGTDTQYF. The full variable domain, its missing parts supplied by reference TRBV5-8 and TRBJ2-3, is EAGVTQSPTHLIKTRGQQATLRCSPISGHTSVYWYQQALGLGLQFLLWYDEGEERNRGNFPPRFSGRQFPNYSSELNVNALELEDSALYLCASSLGVRGGTDTQYFGPGTRLTVL.

The rearrangement joins TRBV12-3 or TRBV12-4 to TRBJ1-6; no definite D call. The length of the CDR3 is 12 residues. V dropped 3 bases and J dropped 9 bases, with 6 bases sitting between them. The CDR3 region is CASSLRSSPLHF. The CDR3 coding sequence is TGTGCCAGCAGTTTGCGGAGTTCACCCCTCCACTTT.